The 18 T cell receptor beta chains in this list originate from one sample, sequenced in a study of shared clonotypes between healthy human individuals. The method was immunoSEQ multiplex PCR; TCRdb's version includes in-frame clones alone and lacks a portion of them. The sample lists roughly 2,000,000 clones, just under 95% occurring once. CD45RO-negative CD8 cells positively selected for CCR7 made up the naive population, which excluded terminally differentiated effector memory CD45RA+ cells. The sample comprised naive CD8+ T cells sorted from blood. Receptors originate from a young man in good health.

The V and J genes are TRBV9 and TRBJ2-3; 11 nucleotides match TRBD2. With 3 bases clipped from V and 2 bases from J, the junction kept 2 bases outside the gene matches. This CDR3 comprises 15 residues. Germline V gene sequence: CDR1 SGDLS, CDR2 YYNGEE. For the CDR3, the DNA is TGTGCCAGCAGCGGACTAGCGGGGACCACAGATACGCAGTATTTT. Its translation: CASSGLAGTTDTQYF.

The chain combines TRBV4-1 with TRBJ2-7; TRBD1 might be the D (6 bases). This CDR3 is 16 amino acids long. CDR1 and CDR2 from the germline V gene are MGHRA and YSYEKL. V lost 1 base, J lost 3 bases, and 16 bases lay in between. The CDR3 DNA reads TGCGCCAGCAGCCAAGGCAAGGGGACATTGGACTACGAGCAGTACTTC. It specifies CASSQGKGTLDYEQYF.

V usage is TRBV7-6 and J usage is TRBJ2-7, with 8 bases lining up with TRBD2. Germline V gene sequence: CDR1 SGHVS, CDR2 FNYEAQ. V was pared by 5 bases and J by 3 bases, with 3 bases of the junction left unmatched. The CDR3 totals 13 residues. CDR3 sequence reads: CASSPAGDYEQYF. The CDR3 coding sequence is TGTGCCAGCAGCCCAGCGGGGGACTACGAGCAGTACTTC.

The chain employs TRBV5-6 and TRBJ2-2; 8 bases fit TRBD2. Germline V gives CDR1 SGHDT, CDR2 YYEEEE. This CDR3 spans 16 amino acids. The ends lost 3 bases at V and 5 bases at J; junction bases unmatched: 9. The CDR3 DNA sequence: TGTGCCAGCAGCTCAGCGGGAGAAGTGGGGACCGGGGAGCTGTTTTTT. Protein sequence: CASSSAGEVGTGELFF. Filled out from reference TRBV5-6 and TRBJ2-2, the complete variable domain reads DAGVTQSPTHLIKTRGQQVTLRCSPKSGHDTVSWYQQALGQGPQFIFQYYEEEERQRGNFPDRFSGHQFPNYSSELNVNALLLGDSALYLCASSSAGEVGTGELFFGEGSRLTVL.

This chain connects TRBV27 to TRBJ1-6; 11 positions agree with TRBD1. The CDR3 spans 14 residues. V gave up 6 bases and J gave up 9 bases; unmatched junction bases: 4. Germline V gives CDR1 MNHEY, CDR2 SMNVEV (reference sequence). The CDR3 spells CASSTGTGGSPLHF. The CDR3 DNA sequence: TGTGCCAGCAGCACCGGGACAGGGGGTTCACCCCTCCACTTT.

The chain recombines TRBV7-9 with TRBJ2-1; the match to TRBD2 covers 8 bases. The CDR3 extends over 14 amino acids. CDR1 and CDR2 (germline): SEHNR, FQNEAQ (reference sequence). V lost 5 bases and J lost 12; bases outside the gene matches: 12. This chain's CDR3 is CASSGGTSEGSQFF. CDR3 nucleotides: TGTGCCAGCAGCGGAGGGACTAGTGAGGGGTCGCAGTTCTTC. Variable domain in full (rest from reference TRBV7-9 and TRBJ2-1): DTGVSQNPRHKITKRGQNVTFRCDPISEHNRLYWYRQTLGQGPEFLTYFQNEAQLEKSRLLSDRFSAERPKGSFSTLEIQRTEQGDSAMYLCASSGGTSEGSQFFGPGTRLTVL.

The chain uses TRBV27 and TRBJ1-6; D ambiguous. The length of the CDR3 is 13 residues. The V gene lost 5 bases and the J gene lost 8 bases, with 10 bases spanning the gap. Germline V gene data show CDR1 as MNHEY and CDR2 as SMNVEV (reference sequence). The CDR3 DNA follows: TGTGCCAGCAGTCCCCAGGAGGATTCACCCCTCCACTTT. Translating it yields CASSPQEDSPLHF.

The chain has TRBV11-2 and TRBJ1-2; possible D gene TRBD1, 5 bases. The CDR3 runs 13 residues. CDR1 is SGHAT and CDR2 is FQNNGV in the germline V gene. V dropped 4 bases and J dropped 6 bases, with 12 bases sitting between them. The chain's CDR3 is CASSSRGSHGYTF. The CDR3, as DNA: TGTGCCAGCAGCTCACGGGGGTCTCATGGCTACACCTTC.

The chain uses TRBV4-1 and TRBJ1-1; possible D gene TRBD1, 5 bases. V lost 2 bases, J lost 4 bases, and 11 bases lay in between. Germline loops: CDR1 MGHRA, CDR2 YSYEKL. CDR3 length equals 14 residues. DNA for the CDR3: TGCGCCAGCAGCCAACTCGGGGGGACCACTGAAGCTTTCTTT. This encodes CASSQLGGTTEAFF.

The chain uses TRBV5-1 and TRBJ2-7; D is unresolved. Germline values: CDR1 SGHRS, CDR2 YFSETQ. V dropped 4 bases and J dropped 6 bases, with 11 bases sitting between them. This CDR3 contains 12 residues. The CDR3 nucleotides are TGCGCCAGCAGCCCGGAGATGCCCGAGCAGTACTTC. It translates to CASSPEMPEQYF.

This clone was detected only once. The same CDR3 arises from other DNA sequences in this sample as well. The chain uses TRBV30 and TRBJ2-7; D not resolved. V was clipped by 1 base and J by 1 base, with 5 bases between them. Germline V gives CDR1 GTSNPN, CDR2 SVGIG (reference sequence). This CDR3 contains 12 residues. The CDR3 nucleotides are TGTGCCTGGAGTGGGCCTTCCTACGAGCAGTACTTC. Its translation is CAWSGPSYEQYF. Looking up the rest from reference TRBV30 and TRBJ2-7 gives the full variable domain: SQTIHQWPATLVQPVGSPLSLECTVEGTSNPNLYWYRQAAGRGLQLLFYSVGIGQISSEVPQNLSASRPQDRQFILSSKKLLLSDSGFYLCAWSGPSYEQYFGPGTRLTVT.

V is TRBV7-9 and J is TRBJ2-3; D is unclear. Germline V gene lookup returns CDR1 SEHNR and CDR2 FQNEAQ (reference sequence). V lost 1 base, J lost 5 bases, and 10 bases lay in between. This CDR3 comprises 14 residues. The CDR3 loop reads CASSLEEVGDTQYF. CDR3 coding DNA: TGTGCCAGCAGCTTAGAGGAAGTGGGAGATACGCAGTATTTT.

This clone was seen more than once but under ten times. This chain joins TRBV7-9 and TRBJ2-1; 8 positions match TRBD2. Looked up from germline, CDR1 is SEHNR and CDR2 is FQNEAQ (reference sequence). The CDR3 contains 14 residues. Trimming removed 1 base from V and 9 bases from J; junction bases left unmatched: 5. The CDR3 is CASSLVAGYGEQFF. The CDR3 DNA sequence: TGTGCCAGCAGCTTAGTAGCGGGGTATGGTGAGCAGTTCTTC.

The chain joins TRBV29-1 to TRBJ1-2; D gene unclear. The V gene's germline CDR1 is SQVTM and CDR2 ANQGSEA. V lost 0 bases to trimming and J lost 4 bases, with 12 bases between them. The CDR3 spans 14 residues. The CDR3: CSVEDLKESYGYTF. In DNA, the CDR3 is TGCAGCGTTGAAGATCTAAAAGAAAGCTATGGCTACACCTTC.

The chain couples TRBV28 to TRBJ1-2; no firm D call. Germline CDR1 reads MDHEN; CDR2 reads SYDVKM. With 11 bases removed from V and 0 bases from J, the gap between germline ends came to 22 bases. There are 16 residues in the CDR3. CDR3 region: CASSLNLLETNYGYTF. The CDR3 bases are TGTGCCTCCAGTTTAAATTTGCTGGAAACTAACTATGGCTACACCTTC.

The chain has TRBV2 and TRBJ1-5; D gene ambiguous. The V gene's germline CDR1 is SNHLY and CDR2 FYNNEI. The ends were cut back, 7 bases at V and 2 bases at J, with 15 bases in the middle. The CDR3 extends over 15 amino acids. The CDR3 spells CASNEGPGGNQPQHF. CDR3 nucleotide sequence: TGTGCCAGCAACGAGGGCCCAGGCGGCAATCAGCCCCAGCATTTT.

This chain uses TRBV18 with TRBJ2-7, with a possible D match to TRBD2 (6 bases). CDR1 and CDR2 (germline): KGHSH, LQKENI. The CDR3 extends over 14 amino acids. Trimming took off 3 bases at V and 5 bases at J, with 14 bases between the two ends. The DNA of the CDR3 is TGTGCCAGCTCACCGGGACTGACTTGGGACGAGCAGTACTTC. Translated: CASSPGLTWDEQYF.

The genes are TRBV2 and TRBJ2-6; D gene ambiguous. Trimming stripped 8 bases from V and 2 bases from J, with 7 bases between. The CDR3 length is 13 residues. Germline CDR1 reads SNHLY; CDR2 reads FYNNEI. The CDR3: CASLPPGANVLTF. The CDR3 coding sequence is TGTGCCAGCCTGCCGCCTGGGGCCAACGTCCTGACTTTC.